This T cell receptor beta chain emerged from a study of blood T cell repertoires in COVID-19. Across the whole study: Samples representing acute and convalescent COVID-19 were sourced from the United States, Italy and Spain.

In the original analysis: Amplified reference gene primers provided the basis for estimating nucleated cell counts. The assay was immunoSEQ multiplex PCR, and TCRdb's table has in-frame clones only and misses some. That table gives V, J and clone size, and the DNA gave D and trimming. This repertoire shows 20,000 to 30,000 clones, around 87% found once; its top ten account for 1.5% to 2%. Germline CDR1 is SGHAT and CDR2 is FQNNGV. With 2 bases removed from V and 6 bases from J, the gap between germline ends came to 16 bases. CDR3 length: 15 residues. Sequences were obtained from peripheral blood. The rearrangement links TRBV11-2 to TRBJ1-2; tentative D call: TRBD1 (6 bases). The TCR originated in a woman in her fifties or sixties with active COVID-19. The CDR3 here is CASSLFQAGENGYTF. The CDR3 nucleotides read TGTGCCAGCAGCTTATTCCAGGCAGGGGAGAATGGCTACACCTTC.